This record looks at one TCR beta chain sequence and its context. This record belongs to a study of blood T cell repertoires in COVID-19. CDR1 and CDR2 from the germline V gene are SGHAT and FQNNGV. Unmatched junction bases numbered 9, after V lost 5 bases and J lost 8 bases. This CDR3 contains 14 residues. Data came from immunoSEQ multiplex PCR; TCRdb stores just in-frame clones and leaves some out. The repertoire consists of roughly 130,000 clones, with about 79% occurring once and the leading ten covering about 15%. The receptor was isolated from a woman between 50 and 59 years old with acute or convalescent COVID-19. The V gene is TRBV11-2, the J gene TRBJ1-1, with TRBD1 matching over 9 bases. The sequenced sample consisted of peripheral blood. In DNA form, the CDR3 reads TGTGCCAGCAGCACGGCCTGGGACAGGGAAGAAGCTTTCTTT. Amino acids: CASSTAWDREEAFF.